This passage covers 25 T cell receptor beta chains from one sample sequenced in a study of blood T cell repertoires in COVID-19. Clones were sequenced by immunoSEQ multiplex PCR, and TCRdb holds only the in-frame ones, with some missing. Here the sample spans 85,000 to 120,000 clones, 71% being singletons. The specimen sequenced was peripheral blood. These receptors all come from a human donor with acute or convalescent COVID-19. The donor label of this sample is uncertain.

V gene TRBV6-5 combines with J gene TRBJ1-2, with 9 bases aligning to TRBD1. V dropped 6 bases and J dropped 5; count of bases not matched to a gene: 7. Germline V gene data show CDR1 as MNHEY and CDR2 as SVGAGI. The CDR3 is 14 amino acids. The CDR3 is CASRGQGLWYGYTF. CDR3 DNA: TGTGCCAGCAGGGGACAGGGTCTATGGTATGGCTACACCTTC.

The CDR3 here is CASSILQASGNTEAFF. The CDR3 DNA sequence: TGTGCCAGTAGTATCCTCCAGGCCTCCGGGAACACTGAAGCTTTCTTT. This chain connects TRBV19 to TRBJ1-1, with unresolved D. Germline CDR1 and CDR2: LNHDA and SQIVND (reference sequence). CDR3 size: 16 residues. Trimming removed 3 bases from V and 1 base from J, with 15 bases in between.

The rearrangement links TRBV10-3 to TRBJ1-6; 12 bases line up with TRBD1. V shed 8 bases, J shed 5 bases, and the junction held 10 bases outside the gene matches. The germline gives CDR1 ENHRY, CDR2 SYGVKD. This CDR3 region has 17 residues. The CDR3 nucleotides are TGTGCCATCCGACCCGGGACAGGGGGCGGAAATAATTCACCCCTCCACTTT. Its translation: CAIRPGTGGGNNSPLHF.

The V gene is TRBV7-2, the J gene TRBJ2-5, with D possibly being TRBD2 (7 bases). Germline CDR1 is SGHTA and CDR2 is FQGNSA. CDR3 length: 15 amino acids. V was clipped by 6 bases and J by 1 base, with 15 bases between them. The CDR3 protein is CASRLLGGAQETQYF. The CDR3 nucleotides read TGTGCCAGCAGACTACTAGGGGGGGCCCAAGAGACCCAGTACTTC.

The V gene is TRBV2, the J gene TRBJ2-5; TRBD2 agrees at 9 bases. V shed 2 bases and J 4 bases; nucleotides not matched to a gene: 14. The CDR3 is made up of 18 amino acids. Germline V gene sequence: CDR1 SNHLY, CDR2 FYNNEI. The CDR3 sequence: CASSESPHQAGGSETQYF. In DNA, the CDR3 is TGTGCCAGCAGTGAATCCCCACATCAAGCGGGGGGTTCAGAGACCCAGTACTTC.

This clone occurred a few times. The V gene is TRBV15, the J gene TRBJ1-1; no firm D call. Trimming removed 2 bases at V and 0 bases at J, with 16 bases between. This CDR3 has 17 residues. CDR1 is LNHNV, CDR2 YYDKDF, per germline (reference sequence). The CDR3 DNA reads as TGTGCCACCAGCAGACCACCCTATTTGGTGATGAACACTGAAGCTTTCTTT. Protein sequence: CATSRPPYLVMNTEAFF.

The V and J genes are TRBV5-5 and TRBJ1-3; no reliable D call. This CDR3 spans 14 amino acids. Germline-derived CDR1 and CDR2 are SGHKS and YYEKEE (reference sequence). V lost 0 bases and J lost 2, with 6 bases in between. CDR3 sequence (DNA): TGTGCCAGCAGCTTGGCTTCAGCTGGAAACACCATATATTTT. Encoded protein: CASSLASAGNTIYF.

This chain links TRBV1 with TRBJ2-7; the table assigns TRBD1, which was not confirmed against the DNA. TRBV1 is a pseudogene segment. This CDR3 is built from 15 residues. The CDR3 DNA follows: TGCACCAGCAGCCTGACGTCTGAGGACAGGGCTACGCAGTACTTC. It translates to CTSSLTSEDRATQYF.

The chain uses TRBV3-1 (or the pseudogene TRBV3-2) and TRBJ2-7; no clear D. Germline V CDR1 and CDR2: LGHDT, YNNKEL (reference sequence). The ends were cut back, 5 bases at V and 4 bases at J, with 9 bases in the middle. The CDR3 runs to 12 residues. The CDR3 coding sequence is TGTGCCAGCAGCTTAAGTCAGTACGAGCAGTACGTC. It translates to CASSLSQYEQYV.

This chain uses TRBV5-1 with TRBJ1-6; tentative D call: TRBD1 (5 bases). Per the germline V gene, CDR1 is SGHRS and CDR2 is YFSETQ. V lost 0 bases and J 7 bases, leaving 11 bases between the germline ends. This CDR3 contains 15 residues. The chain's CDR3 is CASSLEGPHNSPLHF. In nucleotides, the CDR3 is TGCGCCAGCAGCTTGGAGGGGCCCCACAATTCACCCCTCCACTTT.

CDR3 residues: CASSQAGSGRATEAFF. CDR3 DNA sequence: TGTGCCAGCTCACAGGCTGGTTCGGGCAGGGCCACTGAAGCTTTCTTT. The chain joins TRBV18 to TRBJ1-1, with D possibly matching TRBD1 (5 bases). Germline V gene data show CDR1 as KGHSH and CDR2 as LQKENI. There are 16 residues in the CDR3. The ends were cut back, 4 bases at V and 4 bases at J, with 19 bases in the middle.

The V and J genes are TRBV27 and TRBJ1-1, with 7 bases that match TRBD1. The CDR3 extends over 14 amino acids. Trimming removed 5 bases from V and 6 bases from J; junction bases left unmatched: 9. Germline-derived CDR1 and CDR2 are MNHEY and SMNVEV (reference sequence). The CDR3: CASSPDRVLAEAFF. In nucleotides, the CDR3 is TGTGCCAGCAGTCCTGACAGGGTCCTGGCTGAAGCTTTCTTT.

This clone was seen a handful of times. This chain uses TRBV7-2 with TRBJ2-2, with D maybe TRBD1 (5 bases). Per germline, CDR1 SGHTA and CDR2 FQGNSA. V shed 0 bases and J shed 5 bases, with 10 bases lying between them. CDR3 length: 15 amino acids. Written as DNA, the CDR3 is TGTGCCAGCAGCTTAGCTGGGGCAGGAACCGGGGAGCTGTTTTTT. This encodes CASSLAGAGTGELFF.

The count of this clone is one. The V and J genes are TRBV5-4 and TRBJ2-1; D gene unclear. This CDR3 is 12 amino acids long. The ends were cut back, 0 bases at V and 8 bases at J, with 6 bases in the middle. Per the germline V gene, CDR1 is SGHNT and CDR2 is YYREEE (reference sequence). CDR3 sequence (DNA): TGTGCCAGCAGCTTGGCCAGGTATGAGCAGTTCTTC. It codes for CASSLARYEQFF.

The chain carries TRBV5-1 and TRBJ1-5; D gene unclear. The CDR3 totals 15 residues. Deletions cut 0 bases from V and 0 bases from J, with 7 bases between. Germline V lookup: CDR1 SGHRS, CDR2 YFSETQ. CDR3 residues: CASSLGGYSNQPQHF. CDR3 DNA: TGCGCCAGCAGCTTGGGAGGGTATAGCAATCAGCCCCAGCATTTT.

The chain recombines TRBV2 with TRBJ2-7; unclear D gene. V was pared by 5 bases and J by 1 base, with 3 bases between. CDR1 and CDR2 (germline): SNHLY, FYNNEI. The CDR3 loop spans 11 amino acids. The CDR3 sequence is CASSSSYEQYV. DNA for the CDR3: TGTGCCAGCAGTTCTTCCTACGAGCAGTACGTC.

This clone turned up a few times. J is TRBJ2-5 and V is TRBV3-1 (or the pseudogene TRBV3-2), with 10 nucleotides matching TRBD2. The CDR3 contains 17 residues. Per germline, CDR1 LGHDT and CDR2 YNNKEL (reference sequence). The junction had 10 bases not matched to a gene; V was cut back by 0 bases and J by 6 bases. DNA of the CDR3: TGTGCCAGCAGCCAAGACCCAGCGGGGGGGCCGAGGCAGACCCAGTACTTC. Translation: CASSQDPAGGPRQTQYF.

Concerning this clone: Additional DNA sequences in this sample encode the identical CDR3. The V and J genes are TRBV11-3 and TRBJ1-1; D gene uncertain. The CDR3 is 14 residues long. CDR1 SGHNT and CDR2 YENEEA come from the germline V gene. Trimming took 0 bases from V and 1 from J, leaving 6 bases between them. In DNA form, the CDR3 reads TGTGCCAGCAGCTTAGATGGCCCGAACACTGAAGCTTTCTTT. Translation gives CASSLDGPNTEAFF.

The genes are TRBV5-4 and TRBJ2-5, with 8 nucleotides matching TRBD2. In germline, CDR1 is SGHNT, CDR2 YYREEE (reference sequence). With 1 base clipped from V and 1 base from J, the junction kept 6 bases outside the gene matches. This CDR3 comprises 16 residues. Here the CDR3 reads CASSLRSTSGQETQYF. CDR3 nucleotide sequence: TGTGCCAGCAGCTTGCGCTCTACTAGCGGCCAAGAGACCCAGTACTTC.

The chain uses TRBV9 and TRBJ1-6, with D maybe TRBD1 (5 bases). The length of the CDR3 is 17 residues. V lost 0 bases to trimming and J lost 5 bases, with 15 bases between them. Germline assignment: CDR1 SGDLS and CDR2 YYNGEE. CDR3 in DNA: TGTGCCAGCAGCGTAGGGACTGGCAGGGAGGATAATTCACCCCTCCACTTT. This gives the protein CASSVGTGREDNSPLHF.

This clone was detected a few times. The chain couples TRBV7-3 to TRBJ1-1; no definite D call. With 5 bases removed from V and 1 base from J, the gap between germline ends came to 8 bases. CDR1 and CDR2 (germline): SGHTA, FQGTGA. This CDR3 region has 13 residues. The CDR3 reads CASSRYRNTEAFF. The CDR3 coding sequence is TGTGCCAGCAGCCGTTACAGGAACACTGAAGCTTTCTTT.

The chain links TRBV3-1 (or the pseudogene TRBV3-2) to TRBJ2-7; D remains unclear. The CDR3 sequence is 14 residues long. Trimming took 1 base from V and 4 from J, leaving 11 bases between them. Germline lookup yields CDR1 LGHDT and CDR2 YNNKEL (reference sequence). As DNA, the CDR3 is TGTGCCAGCAGCCAAGTCCAACACGGGTACGAGCAGTACTTC. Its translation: CASSQVQHGYEQYF.

The CDR3 DNA reads as TGTGCCAGCAGCCAGGGGGGGCAAGATACGCAGTATTTT. Translating it yields CASSQGGQDTQYF. V and J are TRBV3-1 (or the pseudogene TRBV3-2) and TRBJ2-3; weak D call: TRBD2 (7 bases). The germline gives CDR1 LGHDT, CDR2 YNNKEL (reference sequence). V shed 3 bases and J shed 5 bases, with 9 bases lying between them. The CDR3 totals 13 residues.

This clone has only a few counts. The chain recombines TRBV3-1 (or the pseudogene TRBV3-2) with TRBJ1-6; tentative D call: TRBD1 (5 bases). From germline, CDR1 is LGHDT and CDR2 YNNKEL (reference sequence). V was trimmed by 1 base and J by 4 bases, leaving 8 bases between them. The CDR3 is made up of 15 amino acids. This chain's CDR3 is CASSQGPGYNSPLHF. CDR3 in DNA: TGTGCCAGCAGCCAAGGTCCAGGGTATAATTCACCCCTCCACTTT.

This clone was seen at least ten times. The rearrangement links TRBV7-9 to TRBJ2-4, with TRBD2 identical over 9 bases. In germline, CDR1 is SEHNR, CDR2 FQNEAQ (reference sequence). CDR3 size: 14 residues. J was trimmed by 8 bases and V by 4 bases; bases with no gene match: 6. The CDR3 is CASSSAGGQDIQYF. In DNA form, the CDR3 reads TGTGCCAGCAGCTCCGCGGGGGGGCAGGACATTCAGTACTTC.